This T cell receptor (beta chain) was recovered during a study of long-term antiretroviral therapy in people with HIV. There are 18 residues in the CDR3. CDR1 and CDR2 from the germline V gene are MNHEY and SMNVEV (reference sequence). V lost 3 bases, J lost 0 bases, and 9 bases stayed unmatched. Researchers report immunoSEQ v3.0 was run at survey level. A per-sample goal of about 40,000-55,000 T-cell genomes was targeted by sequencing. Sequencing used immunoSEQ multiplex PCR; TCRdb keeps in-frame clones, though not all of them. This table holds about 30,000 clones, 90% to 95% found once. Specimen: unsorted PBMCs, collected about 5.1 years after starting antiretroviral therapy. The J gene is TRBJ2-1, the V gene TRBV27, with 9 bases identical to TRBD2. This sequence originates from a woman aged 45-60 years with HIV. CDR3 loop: CASSLGTSRQSSYNEQFF. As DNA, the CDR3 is TGTGCCAGCAGTTTGGGGACTAGCCGCCAGAGCTCCTACAATGAGCAGTTCTTC.